This entry concerns a single TCR beta chain. Antigen unknown. This sample is part of a study of blood T cells in healthy people across ages. Broader study findings: Diversity estimated from one million T cells was considered an underestimate.

Each individual donor underwent a draw of about 9.1 milliliters of peripheral blood. V lost 2 bases and J lost 5; bases outside the gene matches: 4. This CDR3 is 14 amino acids long. A sample-barcoded 5' primer and a J-beta primer mix were used in a second PCR of about 7 to 11 cycles. TCRdb itself ran the 5' RACE reads through MiXCR, one entry per CDR3 protein. Of hundreds of thousands of distinct CDR3 sequences in the sample, more than 45% were seen once. The sequenced sample consisted of blood. The clonotype comes from a man older than 75 in good health. The rearrangement joins TRBV12-3 or TRBV12-4 to TRBJ1-2; TRBD1 matches 8 bases. In DNA form, the CDR3 reads TGTGCCAGCAGTTTATCGGGACAGGATTATGGCTACACCTTC. It translates to CASSLSGQDYGYTF.